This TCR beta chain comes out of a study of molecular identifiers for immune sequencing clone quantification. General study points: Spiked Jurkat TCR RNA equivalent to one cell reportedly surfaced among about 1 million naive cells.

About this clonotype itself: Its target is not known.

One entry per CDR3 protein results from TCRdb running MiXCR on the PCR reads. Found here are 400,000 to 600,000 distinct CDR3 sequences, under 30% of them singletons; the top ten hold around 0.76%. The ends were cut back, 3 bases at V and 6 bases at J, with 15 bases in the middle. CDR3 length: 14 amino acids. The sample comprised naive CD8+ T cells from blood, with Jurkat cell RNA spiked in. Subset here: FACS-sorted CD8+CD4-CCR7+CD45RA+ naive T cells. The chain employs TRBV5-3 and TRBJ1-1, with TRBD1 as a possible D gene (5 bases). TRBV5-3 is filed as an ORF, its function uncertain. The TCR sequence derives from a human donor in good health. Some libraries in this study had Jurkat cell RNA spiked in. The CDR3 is CARSSGPGGSEAFF. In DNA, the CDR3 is TGTGCCAGAAGCTCCGGACCTGGGGGTTCTGAAGCTTTCTTT.